This entry describes one T cell receptor beta chain. Its antigen remains unknown. These data are taken from a study of cytomegalovirus exposure and HLA in healthy donors. The PCR had 60 Vbeta and 13 Jbeta primers. The table came from immunoSEQ multiplex PCR; TCRdb's copy has only in-frame clones and leaves some out. The table shows some 100,000 clones, with about four fifths occurring only once. Study results and caveats: The study had only CMV serostatus as immune exposure information.

This CDR3 has 15 residues. Looked up from germline, CDR1 is SEHNR and CDR2 is FQNEAQ (reference sequence). The ends were cut back, 3 bases at V and 1 base at J, with 9 bases in the middle. What was sequenced was PBMCs. The receptor's source is a woman in her thirties or forties in good health and CMV-seronegative. The chain combines TRBV7-9 with TRBJ2-2, with a possible D match to TRBD2 (6 bases). The CDR3 nucleotides read TGTGCCAGCAGCTTTGGCGGGGTGAACACCGGGGAGCTGTTTTTT. Translation gives CASSFGGVNTGELFF.